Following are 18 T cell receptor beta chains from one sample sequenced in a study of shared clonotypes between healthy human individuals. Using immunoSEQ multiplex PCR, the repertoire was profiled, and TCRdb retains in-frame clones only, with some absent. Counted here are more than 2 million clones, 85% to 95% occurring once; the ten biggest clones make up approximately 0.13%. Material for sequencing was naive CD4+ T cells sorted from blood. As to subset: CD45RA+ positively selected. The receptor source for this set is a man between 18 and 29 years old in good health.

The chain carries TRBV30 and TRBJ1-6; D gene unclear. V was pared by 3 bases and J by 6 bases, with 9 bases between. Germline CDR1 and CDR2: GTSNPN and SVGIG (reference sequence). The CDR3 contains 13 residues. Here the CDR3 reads CAWRDPGNSPLHF. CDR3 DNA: TGTGCCTGGAGGGACCCAGGTAATTCACCCCTCCACTTT.

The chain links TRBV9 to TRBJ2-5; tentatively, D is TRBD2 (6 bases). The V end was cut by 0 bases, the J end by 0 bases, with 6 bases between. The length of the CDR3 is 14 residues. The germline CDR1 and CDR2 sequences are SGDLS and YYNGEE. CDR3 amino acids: CASSVAGDQETQYF. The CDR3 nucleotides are TGTGCCAGCAGCGTAGCGGGGGACCAAGAGACCCAGTACTTC.

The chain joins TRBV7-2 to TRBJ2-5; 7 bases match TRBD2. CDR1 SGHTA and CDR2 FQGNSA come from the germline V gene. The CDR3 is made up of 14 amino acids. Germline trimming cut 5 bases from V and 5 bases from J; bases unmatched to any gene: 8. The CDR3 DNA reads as TGTGCCAGCAGCCATGGACTAGAAGGGGAGACCCAGTACTTC. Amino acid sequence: CASSHGLEGETQYF.

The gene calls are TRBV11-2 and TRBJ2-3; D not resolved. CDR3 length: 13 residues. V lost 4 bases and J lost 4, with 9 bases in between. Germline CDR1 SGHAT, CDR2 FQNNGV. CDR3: CASSSPGPDTQYF. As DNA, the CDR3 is TGTGCCAGCAGCTCCCCGGGCCCAGATACGCAGTATTTT.

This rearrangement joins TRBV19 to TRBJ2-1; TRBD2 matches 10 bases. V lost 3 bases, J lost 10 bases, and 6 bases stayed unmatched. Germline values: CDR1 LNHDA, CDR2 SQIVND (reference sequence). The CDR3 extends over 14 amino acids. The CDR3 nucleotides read TGTGCCAGTAGTATGGGGACTAGCGTCCGGGAGCAGTTCTTC. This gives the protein CASSMGTSVREQFF. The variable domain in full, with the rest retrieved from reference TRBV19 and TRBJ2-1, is DGGITQSPKYLFRKEGQNVTLSCEQNLNHDAMYWYRQDPGQGLRLIYYSQIVNDFQKGDIAEGYSVSREKKESFPLTVTSAQKNPTAFYLCASSMGTSVREQFFGPGTRLTVL.

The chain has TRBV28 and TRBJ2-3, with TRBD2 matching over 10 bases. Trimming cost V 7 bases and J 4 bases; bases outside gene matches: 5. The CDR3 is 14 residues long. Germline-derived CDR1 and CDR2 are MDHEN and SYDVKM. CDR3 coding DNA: TGTGCCAGCATTGCTAGCGGGAGATCAGATACGCAGTATTTT. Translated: CASIASGRSDTQYF. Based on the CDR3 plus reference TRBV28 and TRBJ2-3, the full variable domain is DVKVTQSSRYLVKRTGEKVFLECVQDMDHENMFWYRQDPGLGLRLIYFSYDVKMKEKGDIPEGYSVSREKKERFSLILESASTNQTSMYLCASIASGRSDTQYFGPGTRLTVL.

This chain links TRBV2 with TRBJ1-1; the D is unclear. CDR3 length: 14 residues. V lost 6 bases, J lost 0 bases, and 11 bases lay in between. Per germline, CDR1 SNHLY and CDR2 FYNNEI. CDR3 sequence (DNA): TGTGCCAGCAGGCCGGGTCAGATGAACACTGAAGCTTTCTTT. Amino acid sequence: CASRPGQMNTEAFF.

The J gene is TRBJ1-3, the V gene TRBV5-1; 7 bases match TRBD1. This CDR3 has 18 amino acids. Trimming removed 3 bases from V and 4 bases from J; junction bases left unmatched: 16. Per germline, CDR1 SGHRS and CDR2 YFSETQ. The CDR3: CASSSQHTTGPGGNTIYF. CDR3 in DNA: TGCGCCAGCAGCTCCCAACACACGACAGGGCCCGGGGGAAACACCATATATTTT. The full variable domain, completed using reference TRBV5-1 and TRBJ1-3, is KAGVTQTPRYLIKTRGQQVTLSCSPISGHRSVSWYQQTPGQGLQFLFEYFSETQRNKGNFPGRFSGRQFSNSRSEMNVSTLELGDSALYLCASSSQHTTGPGGNTIYFGEGSWLTVV.

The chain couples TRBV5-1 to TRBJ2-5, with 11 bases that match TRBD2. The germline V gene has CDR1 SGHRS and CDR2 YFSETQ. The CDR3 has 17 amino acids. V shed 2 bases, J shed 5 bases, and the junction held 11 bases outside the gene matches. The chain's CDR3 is CASSFGSTSGVRETQYF. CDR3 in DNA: TGCGCCAGCAGCTTTGGATCGACTAGCGGGGTCCGGGAGACCCAGTACTTC.

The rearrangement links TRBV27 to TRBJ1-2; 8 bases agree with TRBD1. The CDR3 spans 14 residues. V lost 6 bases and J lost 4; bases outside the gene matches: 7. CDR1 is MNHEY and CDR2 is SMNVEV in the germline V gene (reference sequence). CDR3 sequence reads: CASRSIDRGYGYTF. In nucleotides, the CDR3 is TGTGCCAGCAGATCCATTGACAGGGGCTATGGCTACACCTTC.

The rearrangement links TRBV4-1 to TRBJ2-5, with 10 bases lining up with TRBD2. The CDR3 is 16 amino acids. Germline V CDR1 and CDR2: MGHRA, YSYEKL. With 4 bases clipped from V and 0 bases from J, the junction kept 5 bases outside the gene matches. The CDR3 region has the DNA TGCGCCAGCAGCCTGTCCGGACTAGCGGACCAAGAGACCCAGTACTTC. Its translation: CASSLSGLADQETQYF.

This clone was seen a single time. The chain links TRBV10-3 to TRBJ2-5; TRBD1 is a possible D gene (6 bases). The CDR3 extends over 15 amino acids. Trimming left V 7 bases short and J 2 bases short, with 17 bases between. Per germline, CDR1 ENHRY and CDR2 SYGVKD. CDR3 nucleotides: TGTGCCATCAAGGGCCGGGACATTCAGCAAGAGACCCAGTACTTC. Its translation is CAIKGRDIQQETQYF.

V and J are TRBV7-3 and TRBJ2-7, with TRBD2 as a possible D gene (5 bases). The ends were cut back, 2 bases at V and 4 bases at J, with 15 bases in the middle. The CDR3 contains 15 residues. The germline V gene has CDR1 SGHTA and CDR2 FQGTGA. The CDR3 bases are TGTGCCAGCAGCTTAGGGAGCGGTGTGGTATACGAGCAGTACTTC. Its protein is CASSLGSGVVYEQYF.

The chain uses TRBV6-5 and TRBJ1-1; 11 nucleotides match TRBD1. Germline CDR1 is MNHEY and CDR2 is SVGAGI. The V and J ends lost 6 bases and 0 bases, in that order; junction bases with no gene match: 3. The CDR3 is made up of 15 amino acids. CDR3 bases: TGTGCCAGCAGCAGGACAGGGGGCATGAACACTGAAGCTTTCTTT. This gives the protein CASSRTGGMNTEAFF.

The CDR3 region is CASSVGTSGRPHEQYF. CDR3 bases: TGTGCCAGCAGCGTGGGGACTAGCGGGAGGCCCCACGAGCAGTACTTC. The chain recombines TRBV7-2 with TRBJ2-7, with TRBD2 matching 15 bases. Trimming removed 5 bases from V and 5 bases from J; junction bases left unmatched: 7. The CDR3 consists of 16 residues. The germline CDR1 and CDR2 sequences are SGHTA and FQGNSA. Full variable domain (missing parts from reference TRBV7-2 and TRBJ2-7): GAGVSQSPSNKVTEKGKDVELRCDPISGHTALYWYRQSLGQGLEFLIYFQGNSAPDKSGLPSDRFSAERTGGSVSTLTIQRTQQEDSAVYLCASSVGTSGRPHEQYFGPGTRLTVT.

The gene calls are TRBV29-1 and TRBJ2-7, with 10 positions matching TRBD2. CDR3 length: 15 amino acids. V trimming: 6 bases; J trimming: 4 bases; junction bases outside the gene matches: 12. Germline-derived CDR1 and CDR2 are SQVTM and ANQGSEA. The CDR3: CSVWASGRAKYEQYF. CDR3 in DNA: TGCAGCGTGTGGGCTAGCGGGAGAGCCAAGTACGAGCAGTACTTC.

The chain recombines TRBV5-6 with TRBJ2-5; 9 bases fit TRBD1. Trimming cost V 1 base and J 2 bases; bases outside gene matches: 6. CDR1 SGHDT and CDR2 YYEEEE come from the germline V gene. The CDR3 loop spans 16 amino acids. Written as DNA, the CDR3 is TGTGCCAGCAGCTTGCTGGGACAGGGTGGGCAAGAGACCCAGTACTTC. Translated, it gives CASSLLGQGGQETQYF. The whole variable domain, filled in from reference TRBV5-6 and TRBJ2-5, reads DAGVTQSPTHLIKTRGQQVTLRCSPKSGHDTVSWYQQALGQGPQFIFQYYEEEERQRGNFPDRFSGHQFPNYSSELNVNALLLGDSALYLCASSLLGQGGQETQYFGPGTRLLVL.

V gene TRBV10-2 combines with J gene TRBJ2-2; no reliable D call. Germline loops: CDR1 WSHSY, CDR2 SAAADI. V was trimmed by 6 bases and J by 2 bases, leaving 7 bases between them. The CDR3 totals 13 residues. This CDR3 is CASRSTNTGELFF. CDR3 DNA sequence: TGCGCCAGCAGATCGACTAACACCGGGGAGCTGTTTTTT.